The 14 T cell receptor beta chains below were found in one sample sequenced in a study of glioma-infiltrating T cells. Amplification of TCR alpha and beta CDR3 regions from RNA used iRepertoire nested multiplex PCR. MiXCR was run by TCRdb on the multiplex PCR reads, yielding one entry per CDR3 protein. This sample has roughly 3,600 distinct CDR3 sequences, with approximately 86% found just once. Source material: glioma tissue, nonneoplastic brain tissue, or PBMCs (not recorded which). Source of these receptors: a human donor with low-grade glioma or glioblastoma, undergoing nonglioma brain surgery, or in good health (not recorded which).

With regard to this clonotype: Because this beta chain is a stray read in a library intended to capture alpha chains, its abundance should not be given much weight. V usage is TRBV28 and J usage is TRBJ2-7, with D tentatively TRBD1 (5 bases). V shed 9 bases and J shed 5 bases, with 14 bases lying between them. This CDR3 is 12 amino acids long. Looked up from germline, CDR1 is MDHEN and CDR2 is SYDVKM. CDR3 coding DNA: TGTGCCAGTTTTAACAGGATCAACGAGCAGTACTTC. The encoded protein is CASFNRINEQYF.

For this clonotype: For a library built for alpha chains, this beta chain is a stray read; little rests on its size. This chain uses TRBV6-2 or TRBV6-3 with TRBJ2-7; TRBD1 is a possible D gene (6 bases). V gave up 0 bases and J gave up 0 bases, with 15 bases separating them. Germline V gives CDR1 MNHEY, CDR2 SVGEGT. The CDR3 spans 17 residues. The CDR3 sequence: CASSYSTQGFDSYEQYF. CDR3 coding DNA: TGTGCCAGCAGTTACTCGACACAGGGATTCGACTCCTACGAGCAGTACTTC.

With regard to this clonotype: A library prepared for alpha chains yielded this beta chain as an off-target read; its size is of little meaning. The CDR3 DNA reads TGTGCCAGCAGTTACAGGGAGAGCTCCTACGAGCAGTACTTC. It specifies CASSYRESSYEQYF. The J gene is TRBJ2-7, the V gene TRBV6-2 or TRBV6-3; a possible D gene is TRBD2 (5 bases). The CDR3 is made up of 14 amino acids. V gave up 2 bases and J gave up 0 bases, with 8 bases separating them. In germline, CDR1 is MNHEY, CDR2 SVGEGT.

Note on this clonotype: A library made for alpha chains picked up this beta chain off target, so its size means little. The V gene is TRBV20-1, the J gene TRBJ2-2, with D uncertain. The CDR3 runs 15 residues. Germline CDR1 DFQATT, CDR2 SNEGSKA (reference sequence). V lost 0 bases to trimming and J lost 1 base, with 9 bases between them. The CDR3 DNA follows: TGCAGTGCTAGAGATGGTGGGATGAACACCGGGGAGCTGTTTTTT. It codes for CSARDGGMNTGELFF.

This clonotype was counted only a few times. This beta chain is an unintended read in a library built for alpha chains; its size means little. The rearrangement joins TRBV6-2 or TRBV6-3 to TRBJ1-1, with no clear D. The CDR3 covers 12 residues. V lost 0 bases and J lost 5, with 4 bases in between. Germline CDR1 MNHEY, CDR2 SVGEGT. CDR3 in DNA: TGTGCCAGCAGTTACTCGAATACTGAAGCTTTCTTT. Translating gives CASSYSNTEAFF.

Remarks on this clonotype: This beta chain is a stray sequence in a library constructed for alpha chains; its clone size is not meaningful. The V and J genes are TRBV6-1 and TRBJ2-1; D gene uncertain. From germline, CDR1 is MNHNS and CDR2 SASEGT. This CDR3 has 13 residues. V lost 9 bases and J 7 bases, leaving 16 bases between the germline ends. The CDR3 coding sequence is TGTGCCAGTTCTGCCCCCCCAGCTAATGAGCAGTTCTTC. It codes for CASSAPPANEQFF.

Worth noting for this clonotype: With the library built for alpha chains, this beta chain is off target and its frequency is not meaningful. The V call is TRBV6-2 or TRBV6-3, the J call TRBJ1-2, with D maybe TRBD1 (6 bases). The germline V gene has CDR1 MNHEY and CDR2 SVGEGT. V gave up 4 bases and J gave up 3 bases, with 12 bases separating them. The CDR3 sequence is 14 residues long. CDR3 region: CASSSGTTYYGYTF. CDR3 coding DNA: TGTGCCAGCAGTTCCGGGACAACTTACTATGGCTACACCTTC.

Regarding this clonotype: This beta chain is off target for a library built for alpha chains, so its abundance means little. The CDR3 protein is CASSVDRRSGYTF. CDR3 nucleotide sequence: TGTGCCAGCAGTGTAGACAGGCGGAGCGGCTACACCTTC. The J gene is TRBJ1-2, the V gene TRBV6-4, with D possibly being TRBD1 (6 bases). Per the germline V gene, CDR1 is MRHNA and CDR2 is SNTAGT. CDR3 size: 13 residues. V lost 4 bases to trimming and J lost 8 bases, with 14 bases between them.

Of note for this clonotype: This beta chain came through as a stray read in a library set up for alpha chains, and its size says little. This chain connects TRBV6-1 to TRBJ1-4; D gene uncertain. Trimming pared 2 bases from V and 8 bases from J, leaving 3 bases between. CDR1 MNHNS and CDR2 SASEGT come from the germline V gene. This CDR3 is built from 11 residues. The CDR3 nucleotides read TGTGCCAGCAGTGAAAGGGAAAAACTGTTTTTT. Its protein is CASSEREKLFF.

About this clonotype itself: This beta chain is off target for a library built for alpha chains, so its abundance means little. The chain employs TRBV20-1 and TRBJ2-1; 7 bases are a match to TRBD2. V shed 6 bases, J shed 14 bases, and the junction held 13 bases outside the gene matches. CDR1 is DFQATT, CDR2 SNEGSKA, per germline (reference sequence). The CDR3 spans 12 residues. The CDR3 sequence is CSAKRSGDHEFF. CDR3 bases: TGCAGTGCCAAAAGGAGCGGGGACCACGAGTTCTTC.

In the case of this clonotype: This beta chain is off target for a library built for alpha chains, so its abundance means little. The chain carries TRBV6-2 or TRBV6-3 and TRBJ2-1; the D is unclear. The J call may be mistaken, given a closer DNA end match to TRBJ2-7. Germline V gene lookup returns CDR1 MNHEY and CDR2 SVGEGT. The CDR3 extends over 16 amino acids. The CDR3 loop is CASSYSYLEAAYEQYF. In DNA form, the CDR3 reads TGTGCCAGCAGTTACTCTTATCTAGAGGCCGCCTACGAGCAGTACTTC.

This clonotype came up a few times. Because the library targeted alpha chains, this beta chain is an off-target read whose size means little. This chain uses TRBV6-2 or TRBV6-3 with TRBJ2-1, with D possibly being TRBD1 (5 bases). The ends were cut back, 4 bases at V and 0 bases at J, with 10 bases in the middle. CDR3 length equals 15 residues. From germline, CDR1 is MNHEY and CDR2 SVGEGT. CDR3 in amino acids: CASSSRTSSYNEQFF. For the CDR3, the DNA is TGTGCCAGCAGTTCCAGGACATCCTCCTACAATGAGCAGTTCTTC.

In the case of this clonotype: This beta chain represents an off-target read in a library built for alpha chains; its size is of limited meaning. The J gene is TRBJ2-3, the V gene TRBV14, with TRBD2 identical over 10 bases. The junction had 5 bases not matched to a gene; V was cut back by 0 bases and J by 5 bases. The CDR3 has 16 residues. Germline CDR1 SGHDN, CDR2 FVKESK. The CDR3: CASSQDRPSGRDTQYF. For the CDR3, the DNA is TGTGCCAGCAGCCAAGATCGACCTAGCGGGAGAGATACGCAGTATTTT.

Of note for this clonotype: The size of this beta chain means little, since it is a stray read in a library made for alpha chains. The V and J genes are TRBV28 and TRBJ2-5, with D uncertain. V was clipped by 4 bases and J by 2 bases, with 11 bases between them. The CDR3 is made up of 14 amino acids. The germline CDR1 and CDR2 sequences are MDHEN and SYDVKM. CDR3 bases: TGTGCCAGCAGTTCGTCTAGGGAACAAGAGACCCAGTACTTC. As protein: CASSSSREQETQYF.